The 18 T cell receptor beta chains below were found in one sample sequenced in a study of control samples from healthy donors and cancer patients. The data were produced by immunoSEQ multiplex PCR, yet TCRdb's version contains in-frame clones alone and is incomplete. The repertoire holds some 120,000 clones, with just under 95% as singletons. The sequencing sample was made of blood. Receptors originate from a man aged 25 to 40 in good health.

The chain links TRBV6-2 or TRBV6-3 to TRBJ2-5; 9 bases fit TRBD2. J lost 1 base, V lost 4 bases, and 4 bases had no gene match. Germline-derived CDR1 and CDR2 are MNHEY and SVGEGT. The CDR3 is made up of 15 amino acids. Here the CDR3 reads CASSLAGASQETQYF. The CDR3 DNA follows: TGTGCCAGCAGTTTAGCGGGGGCCTCCCAAGAGACCCAGTACTTC.

The CDR3 DNA is TGCGCCAGCAGCTTGTTGACGGGGGCCACAGATACGCAGTATTTT. It specifies CASSLLTGATDTQYF. The chain uses TRBV5-1 and TRBJ2-3; D may correspond to TRBD1 or TRBD2 (6 bases each). The CDR3 runs 15 residues. Germline V gives CDR1 SGHRS, CDR2 YFSETQ. Trimming stripped 1 base from V and 2 bases from J, with 11 bases between.

J is TRBJ2-3 and V is TRBV7-3; TRBD1 matches at 7 bases. Trimming took 1 base from V and 2 from J; bases not matched to a gene: 9. Germline V gene data show CDR1 as SGHTA and CDR2 as FQGTGA. The CDR3 is made up of 17 amino acids. Here the CDR3 reads CASSLRAGGWNTDTQYF. In nucleotides, the CDR3 is TGTGCCAGCAGCTTAAGGGCAGGGGGTTGGAACACAGATACGCAGTATTTT.

This chain uses TRBV2 with TRBJ2-3, with 9 positions matching TRBD1. The CDR3 is 11 residues long. The germline V gene encodes CDR1 SNHLY and CDR2 FYNNEI. The CDR3 spells CAGDRADTQYF. The CDR3 nucleotides are TGTGCTGGGGACAGGGCAGATACGCAGTATTTT.

The V gene is TRBV4-3, the J gene TRBJ1-2; 7 bases fit TRBD1. Germline trimming cut 4 bases from V and 2 bases from J; bases unmatched to any gene: 10. This CDR3 is built from 16 residues. Germline loops: CDR1 LGHNA, CDR2 YSLEER. Written as DNA, the CDR3 is TGCGCCAGCAGCCCATCCCCGACAGGGCCAAACTATGGCTACACCTTC. It encodes CASSPSPTGPNYGYTF.

The chain employs TRBV3-1 (or the pseudogene TRBV3-2) and TRBJ2-5, with 10 bases fitting TRBD1. J gave up 2 bases and V 0 bases, and 3 bases lay outside the gene matches. The CDR3 spans 16 residues. Germline V gene data show CDR1 as LGHDT and CDR2 as YNNKEL (reference sequence). As DNA, the CDR3 is TGTGCCAGCAGCCAAGATGGGACAGGGGTGCAAGAGACCCAGTACTTC. Translation gives CASSQDGTGVQETQYF.

The chain recombines TRBV15 with TRBJ2-7; 10 nucleotides align to TRBD1. CDR1 is LNHNV and CDR2 is YYDKDF in the germline V gene (reference sequence). The CDR3 has 16 residues. V was clipped by 1 base and J by 1 base; unmatched bases: 4. The CDR3 protein is CATSRGWDRGSYEQYF. The CDR3 DNA reads TGTGCCACCAGCAGAGGATGGGACAGGGGTTCCTACGAGCAGTACTTC.

CDR3 amino acids: CASSGQFETQYF. CDR3 bases: TGCGCCAGCAGTGGACAGTTTGAGACCCAGTACTTC. The J gene is TRBJ2-5, the V gene TRBV5-1, with D tentatively TRBD1 (6 bases). The CDR3 totals 12 residues. Germline-derived CDR1 and CDR2 are SGHRS and YFSETQ. V dropped 5 bases and J dropped 5 bases, with 10 bases sitting between them. The variable domain in full, with the rest retrieved from reference TRBV5-1 and TRBJ2-5, is KAGVTQTPRYLIKTRGQQVTLSCSPISGHRSVSWYQQTPGQGLQFLFEYFSETQRNKGNFPGRFSGRQFSNSRSEMNVSTLELGDSALYLCASSGQFETQYFGPGTRLLVL.

The V call is TRBV7-9, the J call TRBJ2-7, with D possibly matching TRBD2 (5 bases). V lost 5 bases, J lost 4 bases, and 24 bases lay in between. The germline V gene has CDR1 SEHNR and CDR2 FQNEAQ (reference sequence). This CDR3 comprises 17 residues. CDR3 DNA: TGTGCCAGCAGCCATCGCCGGGAAGCCCCGGAGGTATACGAGCAGTACTTC. Translation: CASSHRREAPEVYEQYF.

The chain uses TRBV6-4 and TRBJ2-1, with a possible D match to TRBD2 (6 bases). V was shortened by 1 base and J by 0 bases, with 7 bases between the two germline ends. The CDR3 has 15 residues. Germline CDR1 MRHNA, CDR2 SNTAGT. The CDR3 sequence: CASSDLGGSYNEQFF. In DNA, the CDR3 is TGTGCCAGCAGTGACTTGGGGGGCTCCTACAATGAGCAGTTCTTC.

The chain links TRBV6-5 to TRBJ1-2; the match to TRBD1 covers 10 bases. V gave up 6 bases and J gave up 4 bases; unmatched junction bases: 8. The CDR3 has 15 residues. Germline CDR1 MNHEY, CDR2 SVGAGI. The CDR3 protein is CASSSDRGRSYGYTF. In nucleotides, the CDR3 is TGTGCCAGCAGCAGCGACAGGGGGCGGTCCTATGGCTACACCTTC.

V usage is TRBV5-6 and J usage is TRBJ2-7; D tentatively reads TRBD1 or TRBD2 (5 bases each). The germline CDR1 and CDR2 sequences are SGHDT and YYEEEE. The CDR3 has 15 amino acids. Between the trimmed V and J ends, which lost 1 base and 2 bases, there was a span of 13 bases. The CDR3 loop reads CASSLPGTVTYEQYF. Written as DNA, the CDR3 is TGTGCCAGCAGCTTGCCGGGGACGGTCACCTACGAGCAGTACTTC.

The chain recombines TRBV4-1 with TRBJ1-1; D is undetermined. Trimming took 1 base from V and 4 from J, leaving 10 bases between them. Germline V CDR1 and CDR2: MGHRA, YSYEKL. This CDR3 is 14 amino acids long. This CDR3 reads CASSQARGGTEAFF. The CDR3 DNA follows: TGCGCCAGCAGCCAAGCCCGGGGAGGCACTGAAGCTTTCTTT.

The rearrangement uses TRBV7-3 and TRBJ1-2, with unresolved D. The CDR3 is 13 residues long. V lost 2 bases and J lost 8, with 12 bases in between. Germline CDR1 SGHTA, CDR2 FQGTGA. The chain's CDR3 is CASSLGLGGGYTF. CDR3 nucleotide sequence: TGTGCCAGCAGCTTAGGTTTGGGTGGCGGCTACACCTTC.

The rearrangement joins TRBV29-1 to TRBJ2-7; tentative D call: TRBD2 (7 bases). CDR3 length: 14 amino acids. The germline gives CDR1 SQVTM, CDR2 ANQGSEA. The V gene lost 4 bases and the J gene lost 2 bases, with 15 bases spanning the gap. CDR3 DNA sequence: TGCAGCGTTGGAAGGGGGGAGGGCACCTACGAGCAGTACTTC. Translated: CSVGRGEGTYEQYF.

CDR3 nucleotide sequence: TGTGCCAGTAGTATGGGGGGCCCCCGCTTTTCACCCCTCCACTTT. It encodes CASSMGGPRFSPLHF. The chain links TRBV19 to TRBJ1-6; tentative D call: TRBD1 (6 bases). Trimming pared 3 bases from V and 9 bases from J, leaving 15 bases between. CDR3 length: 15 residues. CDR1 is LNHDA and CDR2 is SQIVND in the germline V gene (reference sequence).

The rearrangement links TRBV19 to TRBJ2-5; D gene unclear. Germline-derived CDR1 and CDR2 are LNHDA and SQIVND (reference sequence). CDR3 length equals 11 residues. V lost 5 bases and J 5 bases, leaving 6 bases between the germline ends. The CDR3 spells CASSLGETQYF. Written as DNA, the CDR3 is TGTGCCAGTAGTTTGGGGGAGACCCAGTACTTC.

This chain joins TRBV3-1 (or the pseudogene TRBV3-2) and TRBJ1-2, with 8 bases fitting TRBD1. V shed 6 bases and J 5 bases; nucleotides not matched to a gene: 2. The CDR3 is 12 amino acids. Germline V gene lookup returns CDR1 LGHDT and CDR2 YNNKEL (reference sequence). CDR3: CASSTGGYGYTF. The CDR3 DNA reads as TGTGCCAGCAGTACAGGGGGTTATGGCTACACCTTC.